The 19 T cell receptor beta chains in this list originate from one sample, sequenced in a study of cytotoxic CD8 clonotypes in ibrutinib-treated CLL. The repertoire was sequenced with immunoSEQ multiplex PCR; TCRdb's copy has only in-frame clones and lacks some. The sample yields just over 200,000 clones, about four fifths seen once. Sequencing used PBMCs, obtained after 12 months of ibrutinib treatment. The receptors stem from a human donor with chronic lymphocytic leukemia.

V is TRBV7-8 and J is TRBJ1-2; D unclear. Germline V gene data show CDR1 as SGHVS and CDR2 as FQNEAQ. The germline V and J ends were trimmed by 1 base and 5 bases, with 20 bases remaining between them. The CDR3 is made up of 17 amino acids. The CDR3 region has the DNA TGTGCCAGCAGCTTAGGGGTCGAAGACACCCACACTTATGGCTACACCTTC. Protein sequence: CASSLGVEDTHTYGYTF.

The table lists this clone with a few counts. V gene TRBV7-9 combines with J gene TRBJ1-1; D gene ambiguous. With 4 bases removed from V and 4 bases from J, the gap between germline ends came to 13 bases. From germline, CDR1 is SEHNR and CDR2 FQNEAQ (reference sequence). The CDR3 has 14 amino acids. CDR3 sequence: CASSSRGSTTEAFF. CDR3 bases: TGTGCCAGCAGCTCTCGTGGTAGTACCACTGAAGCTTTCTTT.

This chain uses TRBV6-6 with TRBJ1-6; D not certain. The germline V gene encodes CDR1 MNHNY and CDR2 SVGAGI (reference sequence). Deletions cut 5 bases from V and 8 bases from J, with 7 bases between. The CDR3 has 12 amino acids. The CDR3 loop reads CASSAQDSPLHF. The CDR3 nucleotides are TGTGCCAGCAGTGCGCAGGATTCACCCCTCCACTTT.

This clone has a count of ten or more. J is TRBJ1-2 and V is TRBV14; weak D call: TRBD1 (6 bases). The ends were cut back, 4 bases at V and 4 bases at J, with 13 bases in the middle. The CDR3 consists of 14 residues. The germline V gene encodes CDR1 SGHDN and CDR2 FVKESK. CDR3 amino acids: CASSRHRDTYGYTF. As DNA, the CDR3 is TGTGCCAGCAGCCGTCACCGGGACACCTATGGCTACACCTTC.

This chain joins TRBV7-9 and TRBJ2-5; 7 nucleotides align to TRBD1. Unmatched junction bases numbered 12, after V lost 4 bases and J lost 7 bases. The germline gives CDR1 SEHNR, CDR2 FQNEAQ (reference sequence). The CDR3 runs to 15 residues. CDR3 protein: CASSSRDSPGRTQYF. The DNA of the CDR3 is TGTGCCAGCAGCTCCCGGGACAGCCCCGGGCGGACCCAGTACTTC.

On this clone itself: Mismatch with germline at one junction end may stem from a read error. V usage is TRBV5-1 and J usage is TRBJ2-3; TRBD2 matches at 7 bases. CDR3 length: 15 amino acids. In germline, CDR1 is SGHRS, CDR2 YFSETQ. The CDR3 region is CARSLGGTGADTQYF. As DNA, the CDR3 is TGCGCCCGCAGCTTGGGGGGGACGGGGGCAGATACGCAGTATTTT.

Worth noting for this clone: A much larger clone differs by one base, so this may be a read error. Other DNA variants within this sample encode the same CDR3. The gene calls are TRBV19 and TRBJ1-1; D is ambiguous. The length of the CDR3 is 15 residues. V was pared by 1 base and J by 2 bases, with 11 bases between. Germline V gene data show CDR1 as LNHDA and CDR2 as SQIVND (reference sequence). CDR3 DNA sequence: TGTGCCAGTAGTATAGGTAACAGAGGCAACACTGAAGCTTTCTTT. This gives the protein CASSIGNRGNTEAFF.

The rearrangement joins TRBV6-1 to TRBJ2-1; D gene ambiguous. Trimming pared 6 bases from V and 0 bases from J, leaving 9 bases between. Germline lookup yields CDR1 MNHNS and CDR2 SASEGT. CDR3 length: 14 amino acids. The CDR3 spells CASSSDGSYNEQFF. CDR3 in DNA: TGTGCCAGCAGCAGCGACGGCTCCTACAATGAGCAGTTCTTC.

The chain has TRBV6-5 and TRBJ1-2; D gene uncertain. Germline V CDR1 and CDR2: MNHEY, SVGAGI. This CDR3 contains 16 residues. Trimming pared 3 bases from V and 4 bases from J, leaving 18 bases between. CDR3 region: CASSYGSSNFLYGYTF. The CDR3 nucleotides are TGTGCCAGCAGTTATGGGTCCTCCAACTTCCTCTATGGCTACACCTTC.

The chain is built from TRBV7-9 and TRBJ2-7, with 7 bases that match TRBD1. Germline V lookup: CDR1 SEHNR, CDR2 FQNEAQ (reference sequence). The CDR3 is made up of 15 amino acids. The J segment lost 3 bases and the V segment lost 5 bases, leaving 10 bases of the junction unmatched. The CDR3 sequence is CASSRTGTAYYEQYF. The CDR3 bases are TGTGCCAGCAGCCGAACCGGGACAGCCTACTACGAGCAGTACTTC.

This rearrangement joins TRBV4-1 to TRBJ2-6; no clear D gene. The CDR3 is 14 amino acids. Germline-derived CDR1 and CDR2 are MGHRA and YSYEKL. Trimming took 7 bases from V and 0 from J, leaving 7 bases between them. The CDR3 region is CASNPSSGANVLTF. As DNA, the CDR3 is TGCGCCAGCAATCCTAGCTCTGGGGCCAACGTCCTGACTTTC.

The chain employs TRBV11-2 and TRBJ2-3; 9 positions agree with TRBD2. This CDR3 contains 12 residues. J lost 2 bases, V lost 10 bases, and 1 base had no gene match. Germline CDR1 reads SGHAT; CDR2 reads FQNNGV. CDR3 amino acids: CAIAGVTDTQYF. The CDR3 DNA is TGTGCCATAGCGGGAGTCACAGATACGCAGTATTTT.

CDR3 DNA sequence: TGTGCCAGCAGCCCCGCGGGGAACACTGAAGCTTTCTTT. It yields the protein CASSPAGNTEAFF. The chain uses TRBV9 and TRBJ1-1; D ambiguous. Trimming cost V 4 bases and J 1 base, with 8 bases left between them. CDR3 size: 13 residues. Germline values: CDR1 SGDLS, CDR2 YYNGEE.

V usage is TRBV28 and J usage is TRBJ2-7; TRBD1 agrees at 8 bases. Trimming removed 6 bases from V and 3 bases from J; junction bases left unmatched: 4. CDR1 and CDR2 (germline): MDHEN, SYDVKM. The length of the CDR3 is 13 residues. This chain's CDR3 is CASSGTGNYEQYF. CDR3 in DNA: TGTGCCAGCAGCGGGACAGGAAACTACGAGCAGTACTTC.

The chain joins TRBV7-8 to TRBJ1-2; D not certain. The ends were cut back, 0 bases at V and 8 bases at J, with 7 bases in the middle. The CDR3 length is 12 residues. Germline CDR1 and CDR2: SGHVS and FQNEAQ. The CDR3 bases are TGTGCCAGCAGCTTAGCGGGCGGAGGCTACACCTTC. Translation: CASSLAGGGYTF. Filled out from reference TRBV7-8 and TRBJ1-2, the complete variable domain reads GAGVSQSPRYKVAKRGQDVALRCDPISGHVSLFWYQQALGQGPEFLTYFQNEAQLDKSGLPSDRFFAERPEGSVSTLKIQRTQQEDSAVYLCASSLAGGGYTFGSGTRLTVV.

The CDR3 here is CSVEDIASGLTDTQYF. CDR3 nucleotides: TGCAGCGTTGAAGATATAGCGTCGGGGTTAACAGATACGCAGTATTTT. This chain joins TRBV29-1 and TRBJ2-3; D may be TRBD2 (5 bases). Germline V gene lookup returns CDR1 SQVTM and CDR2 ANQGSEA. The V end lost 0 bases, the J end lost 3 bases, and 16 bases lay between the germline ends. The CDR3 length is 16 residues.

Written as DNA, the CDR3 is TGTGCCAGCTCACCCCGGGGGCCGGGACAGGGGGACTACGAGCAGTACTTC. Translation: CASSPRGPGQGDYEQYF. The chain carries TRBV18 and TRBJ2-7; 11 positions match TRBD1. J was trimmed by 3 bases and V by 3 bases; bases with no gene match: 10. Looked up from germline, CDR1 is KGHSH and CDR2 is LQKENI. The length of the CDR3 is 17 residues.

The table lists this clone with a few counts. The chain employs TRBV25-1 and TRBJ2-6; TRBD1 matches 11 bases. The CDR3 contains 18 residues. Germline V gene sequence: CDR1 MGHDK, CDR2 SYGVNS. After removal of 8 bases from V and 1 base from J, the junction contained 10 bases not matched to a gene. The CDR3 DNA follows: TGTGCCAGCGGCTGGACAGGGGGCGGAATTTCTGGGGCCAACGTCCTGACTTTC. Protein: CASGWTGGGISGANVLTF. Variable domain in full (rest from reference TRBV25-1 and TRBJ2-6): EADIYQTPRYLVIGTGKKITLECSQTMGHDKMYWYQQDPGMELHLIHYSYGVNSTEKGDLSSESTVSRIRTEHFPLTLESARPSHTSQYLCASGWTGGGISGANVLTFGAGSRLTVL.

The V gene is TRBV19, the J gene TRBJ2-1; 7 bases align to TRBD2. The V gene end was trimmed by 3 bases and the J gene end by 0 bases; junction bases not matched to a gene: 5. CDR1 and CDR2 from the germline V gene are LNHDA and SQIVND (reference sequence). The CDR3 contains 16 residues. CDR3: CASSITSGGSYNEQFF. The CDR3, as DNA: TGTGCCAGTAGTATCACGTCGGGGGGCTCCTACAATGAGCAGTTCTTC.